Each of the 17 T cell receptor beta chains below was sequenced from the same sample in a study of cytomegalovirus exposure and HLA in healthy donors (dated by TCRdb to about 2017). The library was made by the immunoSEQ multiplex PCR assay. The multiplex PCR relied on a mix of 60 forward primers for TCR Vbeta segments and 13 reverse primers for TCR Jbeta segments. Not all clones reach the TCRdb copy of this immuneACCESS table, which keeps in-frame sequences only. Checked studies attribute under half of the gap to unresolved V genes and leave the rest unexplained. The sample contains 150,000 to 200,000 clones, under 80% of them found a single time. The leading ten clones occupy around 2.1% of the sample. Sequencing used PBMCs. The receptors shown here come from a female donor in good health and CMV-seronegative.

In DNA, the CDR3 is TGTGCCAGCAGTGTTAGCGTCGGGAACACCGGGGAGCTGTTTTTT. Translated, it gives CASSVSVGNTGELFF. The chain uses TRBV25-1 and TRBJ2-2; perhaps TRBD2 as D (5 bases). The CDR3 is 15 amino acids. Trimming took off 4 bases at V and 1 base at J, with 10 bases between the two ends. Looked up from germline, CDR1 is MGHDK and CDR2 is SYGVNS.

The V gene is TRBV25-1, the J gene TRBJ2-7, with a weak D call TRBD1 (5 bases). Germline lookup yields CDR1 MGHDK and CDR2 SYGVNS. The CDR3 covers 16 residues. Trimming pared 2 bases from V and 5 bases from J, leaving 19 bases between. Written as DNA, the CDR3 is TGTGCCAGCAGTGAAATGGCGCAGGGTAGGAAGGACGAGCAGTACTTC. This gives the protein CASSEMAQGRKDEQYF.

This sequence joins TRBV7-9 and TRBJ1-6; D remains unclear. Germline values: CDR1 SEHNR, CDR2 FQNEAQ (reference sequence). V gave up 3 bases and J gave up 10 bases, with 28 bases separating them. The CDR3 covers 19 residues. DNA of the CDR3: TGTGCCAGCAGCTTTGAGAGGGAGCCTGGCTGGGGTTATGGGTCACCCCTCCACTTT. Protein sequence: CASSFEREPGWGYGSPLHF.

The chain couples TRBV6-4 to TRBJ1-5, with D perhaps TRBD1 (5 bases). V was pared by 6 bases and J by 6 bases, with 12 bases between. The CDR3 is 13 residues long. Germline lookup yields CDR1 MRHNA and CDR2 SNTAGT. CDR3 coding DNA: TGTGCCAGCAGCCCGGGCGGGGGTCAGCCCCAGCATTTT. Translating gives CASSPGGGQPQHF.

V gene TRBV27 combines with J gene TRBJ1-1; TRBD1 might be the D (6 bases). Trimming took off 6 bases at V and 4 bases at J, with 21 bases between the two ends. The V gene's germline CDR1 is MNHEY and CDR2 SMNVEV (reference sequence). This CDR3 is built from 16 residues. The chain's CDR3 is CASSSTRVYRATEAFF. The CDR3 nucleotides read TGTGCCAGCAGCTCTACAAGGGTCTACAGGGCCACTGAAGCTTTCTTT.

CDR3 amino acids: CASSSTRRQGTEAFF. In DNA, the CDR3 is TGTGCCAGCAGCTCAACCCGGAGACAGGGGACTGAAGCTTTCTTT. The genes are TRBV27 and TRBJ1-1, with 8 nucleotides matching TRBD1. After removal of 6 bases from V and 5 bases from J, the junction contained 11 bases not matched to a gene. The CDR3 is made up of 15 amino acids. From germline, CDR1 is MNHEY and CDR2 SMNVEV (reference sequence).

The chain links TRBV7-9 to TRBJ1-4; D may be TRBD1 (5 bases). V was trimmed by 1 base and J by 6 bases, leaving 15 bases between them. The CDR3 length is 16 residues. CDR1 is SEHNR and CDR2 is FQNEAQ in the germline V gene (reference sequence). The CDR3 nucleotides are TGTGCCAGCAGCTTAGTTTTAGGACAAGGGGATGAAAAACTGTTTTTT. It translates to CASSLVLGQGDEKLFF.

The rearrangement uses TRBV29-1 and TRBJ2-3; possibly TRBD2 for D (6 bases). The CDR3 runs to 11 residues. The V gene's germline CDR1 is SQVTM and CDR2 ANQGSEA. Trimming removed 7 bases at V and 1 base at J, with 6 bases between. The CDR3 coding sequence is TGCAGCGCGGGGGGCACAGATACGCAGTATTTT. Its protein product is CSAGGTDTQYF.

V gene TRBV19 combines with J gene TRBJ2-3; 7 nucleotides match TRBD2. The V segment lost 3 bases and the J segment 1 base; nucleotides outside the gene matches: 1. The germline V gene has CDR1 LNHDA and CDR2 SQIVND (reference sequence). The CDR3 is made up of 14 amino acids. CDR3 DNA sequence: TGTGCCAGTAGTATCAGCGGGGGCACAGATACGCAGTATTTT. This codes for CASSISGGTDTQYF.

The V call is TRBV5-8, the J call TRBJ2-1; 12 positions agree with TRBD2. The CDR3 sequence is 15 residues long. The V gene's germline CDR1 is SGHTS and CDR2 YDEGEE. V shed 0 bases and J 8 bases; nucleotides not matched to a gene: 3. The CDR3 nucleotides are TGTGCCAGCAGCTTGGGACTAGCGGGAGTTTATGAGCAGTTCTTC. It codes for CASSLGLAGVYEQFF.

This clone was picked up one time. The chain combines TRBV13 with TRBJ1-1, with TRBD1 identical over 10 bases. The CDR3 is 18 residues long. The germline V gene encodes CDR1 PRHDT and CDR2 FYEKMQ (reference sequence). Unmatched junction bases numbered 14, after V lost 4 bases and J lost 3 bases. DNA of the CDR3: TGTGCCAGCAGCTCCACCTACGACAGGGGGCGCGAGTACACTGAAGCTTTCTTT. This translates into CASSSTYDRGREYTEAFF.

The chain has TRBV11-2 and TRBJ1-6; no definite D call. CDR1 and CDR2 from the germline V gene are SGHAT and FQNNGV. The V end was cut by 0 bases, the J end by 9 bases, with 9 bases between. The CDR3 is made up of 14 amino acids. For the CDR3, the DNA is TGTGCCAGCAGCTTAGATCGCCCGGTTTCACCCCTCCACTTT. This sequence encodes CASSLDRPVSPLHF.

This clone was counted a few times. V usage is TRBV7-6 and J usage is TRBJ2-3; 7 positions agree with TRBD1. This CDR3 comprises 14 residues. J gave up 0 bases and V 5 bases, and 2 bases lay outside the gene matches. Germline-derived CDR1 and CDR2 are SGHVS and FNYEAQ. CDR3 in amino acids: CASSDRVSTDTQYF. The DNA of the CDR3 is TGTGCCAGCAGCGACAGGGTGAGCACAGATACGCAGTATTTT. The entire variable domain, with the rest obtained from reference TRBV7-6 and TRBJ2-3, is as follows: GAGVSQSPRYKVTKRGQDVALRCDPISGHVSLYWYRQALGQGPEFLTYFNYEAQQDKSGLPNDRFSAERPEGSISTLTIQRTEQRDSAMYRCASSDRVSTDTQYFGPGTRLTVL.

This chain uses TRBV7-3 with TRBJ2-1; 10 nucleotides line up with TRBD1. The CDR3 extends over 16 amino acids. CDR1 SGHTA and CDR2 FQGTGA come from the germline V gene. V gave up 3 bases and J gave up 8 bases; unmatched junction bases: 10. The CDR3 is CASSLMRQGASDEQFF. The CDR3 bases are TGTGCCAGCAGCTTGATGCGACAGGGGGCATCGGATGAGCAGTTCTTC.

V is TRBV10-3 and J is TRBJ1-5, with D possibly being TRBD1 (6 bases). CDR1 and CDR2 from the germline V gene are ENHRY and SYGVKD. The V gene lost 2 bases and the J gene lost 0 bases, with 11 bases spanning the gap. CDR3 length equals 16 residues. CDR3 in amino acids: CAISEAGATSNQPQHF. CDR3 bases: TGTGCCATCAGTGAGGCAGGGGCAACTAGCAATCAGCCCCAGCATTTT.

The chain couples TRBV5-8 to TRBJ2-5; 14 nucleotides align to TRBD2. Germline loops: CDR1 SGHTS, CDR2 YDEGEE. This CDR3 contains 16 residues. J gave up 2 bases and V 3 bases, and 3 bases lay outside the gene matches. The chain's CDR3 is CASSSGLAGGQETQYF. The CDR3 DNA reads as TGTGCCAGCAGCTCCGGACTAGCGGGGGGTCAAGAGACCCAGTACTTC.

The chain uses TRBV7-9 and TRBJ2-7; 7 bases fit TRBD1. CDR3 length: 16 amino acids. The J segment lost 1 base and the V segment lost 3 bases, leaving 9 bases of the junction unmatched. CDR1 and CDR2 (germline): SEHNR, FQNEAQ (reference sequence). DNA of the CDR3: TGTGCCAGCAGCTTGGCCGGGACAGCTACTTCCTACGAGCAGTACTTC. Translating it yields CASSLAGTATSYEQYF.